This is a list of T cell receptor beta chains from one sample in a study of T cell changes during pregnancy in multiple sclerosis. Sequenced by immunoSEQ multiplex PCR; TCRdb stores in-frame clones only, minus some. The sample contains under 130,000 clones, about 91% of which appear only once. The sample in question was peripheral blood, obtained after pregnancy. Receptor source: a female donor with multiple sclerosis, enrolled in a pregnancy study. Both conserved end residues are part of each CDR3. A D gene is named only where the DNA matches it firmly. Clone size is shown for a subset of rows, as once, few, many or a class of expanded clone.

D,V,size,J,DNA,CDR3
NA,TRBV19,NA,TRBJ1-1,TGTGCCAGTACCCTGGGGCAGAAGAACACTGAAGCTTTCTTT,CASTLGQKNTEAFF
TRBD1,TRBV7-2,once,TRBJ1-5,TGTGCCAGCAGCTTAGGGGACAGAAGCAATCAGCCCCAGCATTTT,CASSLGDRSNQPQHF
NA,TRBV5-4,once,TRBJ1-1,TGTGCCAGCAGCTTGGCAGGGGCTACGGTCACTGAAGCTTTCTTT,CASSLAGATVTEAFF
TRBD2,TRBV27,NA,TRBJ2-1,TGTGCCAGCAGTCGGAACGGCGGGGGAGGAAATGAGCAGTTCTTC,CASSRNGGGGNEQFF
TRBD1,TRBV14,NA,TRBJ2-7,TGTGCCAGCAGCCAACCGGGGACAGGGGGCGGCGAGCAGTACTTC,CASSQPGTGGGEQYF
NA,TRBV11-1,NA,TRBJ1-1,TGTGCCAGCAGCATTCGGGGGGGCACTGAAGCTTTCTTT,CASSIRGGTEAFF
TRBD2,TRBV9,NA,TRBJ2-3,TGTGCCAGCAGCGTGGGGACTAGCGGGAGGATGGATACGCAGTATTTT,CASSVGTSGRMDTQYF
NA,TRBV5-1,NA,TRBJ1-1,TGCGCCAGCACAGTCCAGGGAGGGACTGAAGCTTTCTTT,CASTVQGGTEAFF
TRBD2,TRBV2,NA,TRBJ2-7,TGTGCCAGCAGGAGGGGGGGACTAGGACCTTTCGAGCAGTACTTC,CASRRGGLGPFEQYF
TRBD2,TRBV6-1,NA,TRBJ2-1,TGTGCCAGCAGCAGGGAGGGTGTTACGTACAATGAGCAGTTCTTC,CASSREGVTYNEQFF
TRBD2,TRBV9,NA,TRBJ2-3,TGTGCCAGCAGCGTAGAGGCGGGAGCGGGCACAGATACGCAGTATTTT,CASSVEAGAGTDTQYF